Listed here is a single T cell receptor (beta chain). Its cognate antigen is unknown. Clones were read by immunoSEQ multiplex PCR, and TCRdb kept only the in-frame ones, dropping some. Here the sample spans about 97,000 clones, about 95% being singletons. This entry belongs to a study of cytomegalovirus exposure and HLA in healthy donors. Germline assignment: CDR1 SGHTA and CDR2 FQGTGA. With 3 bases clipped from V and 5 bases from J, the junction kept 9 bases outside the gene matches. The CDR3 spans 16 residues. Study findings and constraints: Specific recognition of CMV antigens was confirmed in vitro for a few chains (all CMV-associated). Some TCR beta chains (164 of them) were listed as cytomegalovirus-associated.

The clonotype comes from a woman younger than 35 in good health and CMV-seronegative. The chain combines TRBV7-3 with TRBJ2-1, with 8 bases lining up with TRBD2. The specimen sequenced was PBMCs. CDR3 sequence reads: CASSLAGGEADNEQFF. The CDR3, as DNA: TGTGCCAGCAGCTTGGCGGGGGGAGAAGCGGACAATGAGCAGTTCTTC.